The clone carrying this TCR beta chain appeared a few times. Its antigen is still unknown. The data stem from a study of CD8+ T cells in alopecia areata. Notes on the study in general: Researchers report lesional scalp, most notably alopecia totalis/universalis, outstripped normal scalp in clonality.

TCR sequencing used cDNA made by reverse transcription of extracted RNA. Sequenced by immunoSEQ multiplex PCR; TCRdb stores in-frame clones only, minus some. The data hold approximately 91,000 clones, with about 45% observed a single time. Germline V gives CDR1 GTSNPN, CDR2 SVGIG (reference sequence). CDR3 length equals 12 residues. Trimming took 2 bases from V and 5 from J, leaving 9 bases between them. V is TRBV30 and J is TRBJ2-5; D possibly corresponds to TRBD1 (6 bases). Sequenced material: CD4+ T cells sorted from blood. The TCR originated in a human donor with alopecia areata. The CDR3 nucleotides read TGTGCCTGGAGTTCAACAGGGGAGACCCAGTACTTC. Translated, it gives CAWSSTGETQYF.